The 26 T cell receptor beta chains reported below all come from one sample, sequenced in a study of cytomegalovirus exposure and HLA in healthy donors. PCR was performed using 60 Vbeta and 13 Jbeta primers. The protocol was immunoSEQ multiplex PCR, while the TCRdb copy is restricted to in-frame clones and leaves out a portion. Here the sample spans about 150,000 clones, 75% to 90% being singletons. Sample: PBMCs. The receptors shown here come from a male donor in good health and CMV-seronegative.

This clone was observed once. Written as DNA, the CDR3 is TGCAGCGCCCAAGGGACAGCCAACCAGGGCTACACCTTC. Its protein product is CSAQGTANQGYTF. This chain connects TRBV29-1 to TRBJ1-2, with 7 bases fitting TRBD1. CDR1 is SQVTM and CDR2 is ANQGSEA in the germline V gene. CDR3 length: 13 amino acids. V dropped 7 bases and J dropped 8; count of bases not matched to a gene: 13. The full variable domain, completed using reference TRBV29-1 and TRBJ1-2, is SAVISQKPSRDICQRGTSLTIQCQVDSQVTMMFWYRQQPGQSLTLIATANQGSEATYESGFVIDKFPISRPNLTFSTLTVSNMSPEDSSIYLCSAQGTANQGYTFGSGTRLTVV.

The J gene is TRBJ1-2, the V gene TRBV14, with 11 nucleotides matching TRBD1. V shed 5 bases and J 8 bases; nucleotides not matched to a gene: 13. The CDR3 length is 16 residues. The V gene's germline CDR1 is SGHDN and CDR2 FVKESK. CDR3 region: CASSVGQGGLWGGYTF. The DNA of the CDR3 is TGTGCCAGCAGCGTGGGACAGGGGGGCCTCTGGGGCGGCTACACCTTC.

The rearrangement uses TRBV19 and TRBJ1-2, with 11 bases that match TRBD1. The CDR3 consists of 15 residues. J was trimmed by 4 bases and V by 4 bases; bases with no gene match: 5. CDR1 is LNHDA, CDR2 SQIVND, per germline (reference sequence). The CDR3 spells CASSTADRGLYGYTF. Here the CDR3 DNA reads TGTGCCAGTAGTACCGCGGACAGGGGGCTCTATGGCTACACCTTC.

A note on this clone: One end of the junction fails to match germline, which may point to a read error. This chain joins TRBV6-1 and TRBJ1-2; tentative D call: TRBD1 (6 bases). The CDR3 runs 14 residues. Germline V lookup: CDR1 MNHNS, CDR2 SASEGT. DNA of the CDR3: TGTGCCTGCAGCCTGGACAGCACTCACTATGGCTACACCTTC. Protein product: CACSLDSTHYGYTF.

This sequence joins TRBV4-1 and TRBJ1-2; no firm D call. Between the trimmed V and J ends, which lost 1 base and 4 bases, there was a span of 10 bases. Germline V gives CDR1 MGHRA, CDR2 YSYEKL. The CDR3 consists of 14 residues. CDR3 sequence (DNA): TGCGCCAGCAGCCAAGTGGTTGCCGGCTATGGCTACACCTTC. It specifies CASSQVVAGYGYTF.

CDR3 sequence (DNA): TGTGCCAGCAGCTTAGGTTCCCCCGCCGGGGAGCTGTTTTTT. It specifies CASSLGSPAGELFF. The rearrangement links TRBV7-2 to TRBJ2-2; D not certain. V gave up 1 base and J gave up 6 bases, with 9 bases separating them. Per the germline V gene, CDR1 is SGHTA and CDR2 is FQGNSA. There are 14 residues in the CDR3.

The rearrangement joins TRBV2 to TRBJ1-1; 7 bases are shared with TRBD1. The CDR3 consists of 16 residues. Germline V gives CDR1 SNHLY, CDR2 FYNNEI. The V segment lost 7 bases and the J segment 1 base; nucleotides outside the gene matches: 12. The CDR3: CASKNRGVLENTEAFF. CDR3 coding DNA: TGTGCCAGCAAAAACAGGGGAGTTCTCGAGAACACTGAAGCTTTCTTT.

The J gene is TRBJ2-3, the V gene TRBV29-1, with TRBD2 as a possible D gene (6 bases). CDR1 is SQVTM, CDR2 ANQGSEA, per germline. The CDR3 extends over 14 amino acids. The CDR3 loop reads CSGVRAGSTDTQYF. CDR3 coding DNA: TGCAGTGGGGTAAGGGCGGGGAGCACAGATACGCAGTATTTT.

The CDR3 nucleotides read TGTGCCAGCAGCCCAGGGGTCCAAGAGACCCAGTACTTC. Encoded protein: CASSPGVQETQYF. The chain carries TRBV7-2 and TRBJ2-5, with D possibly matching TRBD1 (6 bases). There are 13 residues in the CDR3. The V end was cut by 5 bases, the J end by 1 base, with 8 bases between. Per germline, CDR1 SGHTA and CDR2 FQGNSA.

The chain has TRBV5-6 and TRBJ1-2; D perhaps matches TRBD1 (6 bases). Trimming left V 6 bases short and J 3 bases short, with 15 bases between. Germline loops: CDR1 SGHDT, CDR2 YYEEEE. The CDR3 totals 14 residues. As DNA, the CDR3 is TGTGCCAGCAACCGAGTCCGACAGGACTATGGCTACACCTTC. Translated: CASNRVRQDYGYTF.

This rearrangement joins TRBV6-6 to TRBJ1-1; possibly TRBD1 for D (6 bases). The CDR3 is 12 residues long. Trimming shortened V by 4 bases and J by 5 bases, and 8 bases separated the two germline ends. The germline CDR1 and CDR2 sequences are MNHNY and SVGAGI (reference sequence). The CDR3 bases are TGTGCCAGCAGTTCCAGGGGTACTGAAGCTTTCTTT. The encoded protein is CASSSRGTEAFF.

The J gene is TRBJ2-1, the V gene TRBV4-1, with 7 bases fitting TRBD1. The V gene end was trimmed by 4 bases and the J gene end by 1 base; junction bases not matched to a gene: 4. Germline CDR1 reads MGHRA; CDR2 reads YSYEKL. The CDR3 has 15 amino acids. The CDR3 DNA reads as TGCGCCAGCAGCCCAACGGGACAGTCCTACAATGAGCAGTTCTTC. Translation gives CASSPTGQSYNEQFF.

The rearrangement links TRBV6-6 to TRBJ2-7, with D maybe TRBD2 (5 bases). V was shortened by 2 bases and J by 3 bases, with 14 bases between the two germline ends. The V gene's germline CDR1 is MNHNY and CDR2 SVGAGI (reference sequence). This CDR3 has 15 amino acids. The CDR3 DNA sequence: TGTGCCAGCAGTTACCCCTGGACTTCTAACTACGAGCAGTACTTC. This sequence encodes CASSYPWTSNYEQYF.

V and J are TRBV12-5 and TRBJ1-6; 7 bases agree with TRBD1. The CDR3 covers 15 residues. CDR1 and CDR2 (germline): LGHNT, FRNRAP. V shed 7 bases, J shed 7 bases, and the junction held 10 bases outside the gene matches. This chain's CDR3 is CASALERGQNSPLHF. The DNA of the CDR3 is TGTGCTAGTGCGCTGGAGAGGGGGCAAAATTCACCCCTCCACTTT.

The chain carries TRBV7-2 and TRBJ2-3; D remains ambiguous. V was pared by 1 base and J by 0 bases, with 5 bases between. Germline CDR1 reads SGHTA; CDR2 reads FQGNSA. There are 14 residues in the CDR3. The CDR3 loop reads CASSLEYSTDTQYF. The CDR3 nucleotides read TGTGCCAGCAGCTTAGAATATAGCACAGATACGCAGTATTTT.

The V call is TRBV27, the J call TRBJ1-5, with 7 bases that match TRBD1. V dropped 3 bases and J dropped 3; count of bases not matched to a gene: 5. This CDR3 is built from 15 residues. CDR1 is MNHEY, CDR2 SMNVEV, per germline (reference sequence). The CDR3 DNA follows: TGTGCCAGCAGTTTCGGGCAGGGGGTCAATCAGCCCCAGCATTTT. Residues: CASSFGQGVNQPQHF.

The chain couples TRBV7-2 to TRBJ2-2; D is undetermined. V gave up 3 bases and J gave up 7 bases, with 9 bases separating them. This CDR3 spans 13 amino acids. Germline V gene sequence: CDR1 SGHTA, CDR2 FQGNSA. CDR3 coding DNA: TGTGCCAGCAGCTTCGGGTTGGTCGGGGAGCTGTTTTTT. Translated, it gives CASSFGLVGELFF.

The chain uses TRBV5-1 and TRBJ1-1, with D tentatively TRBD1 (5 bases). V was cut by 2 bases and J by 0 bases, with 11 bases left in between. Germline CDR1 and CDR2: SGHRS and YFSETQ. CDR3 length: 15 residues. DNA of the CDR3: TGCGCCAGCAGCTTATCGACAGCTATGAACACTGAAGCTTTCTTT. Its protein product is CASSLSTAMNTEAFF.

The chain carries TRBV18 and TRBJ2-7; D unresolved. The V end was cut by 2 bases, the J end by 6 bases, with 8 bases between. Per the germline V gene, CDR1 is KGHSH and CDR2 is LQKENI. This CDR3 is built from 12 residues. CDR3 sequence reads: CASSPNTREQYF. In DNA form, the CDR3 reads TGTGCCAGCTCACCAAACACCCGCGAGCAGTACTTC.

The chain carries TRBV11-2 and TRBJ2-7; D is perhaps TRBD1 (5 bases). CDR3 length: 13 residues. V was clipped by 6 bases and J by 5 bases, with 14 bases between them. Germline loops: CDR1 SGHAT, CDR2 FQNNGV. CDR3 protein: CASSTLGAHEQYF. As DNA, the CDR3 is TGTGCCAGCAGTACTTTAGGGGCCCACGAGCAGTACTTC.

CDR3 protein: CASSFIGAGELFF. CDR3 coding DNA: TGTGCCAGCAGCTTCATAGGGGCCGGGGAGCTGTTTTTT. The chain carries TRBV5-4 and TRBJ2-2; a weak D match, TRBD1 (5 bases). This CDR3 is 13 amino acids long. V was trimmed by 2 bases and J by 6 bases, leaving 8 bases between them. Germline loops: CDR1 SGHNT, CDR2 YYREEE (reference sequence).

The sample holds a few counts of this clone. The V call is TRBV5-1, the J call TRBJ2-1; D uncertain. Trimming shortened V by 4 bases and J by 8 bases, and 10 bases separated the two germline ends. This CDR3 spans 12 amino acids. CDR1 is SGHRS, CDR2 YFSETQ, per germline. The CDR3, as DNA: TGCGCCAGCAGCGCACAAATCGATGAGCAGTTCTTC. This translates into CASSAQIDEQFF.

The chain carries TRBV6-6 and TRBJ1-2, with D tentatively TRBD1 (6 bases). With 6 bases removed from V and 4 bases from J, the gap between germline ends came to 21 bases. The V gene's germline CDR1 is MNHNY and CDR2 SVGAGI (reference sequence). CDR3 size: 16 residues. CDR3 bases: TGTGCCAGCAGCCCCCAAGGGGGGGGGTCCGGCTATGGCTACACCTTC. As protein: CASSPQGGGSGYGYTF.

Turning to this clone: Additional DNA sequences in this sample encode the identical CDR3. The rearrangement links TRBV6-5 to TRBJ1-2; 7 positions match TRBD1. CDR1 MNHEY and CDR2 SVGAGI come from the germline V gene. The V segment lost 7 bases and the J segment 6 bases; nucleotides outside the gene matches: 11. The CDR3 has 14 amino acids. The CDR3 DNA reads TGTGCCAGCAACCGGGACAGCGGTGTAGATGGCTACACCTTC. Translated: CASNRDSGVDGYTF.

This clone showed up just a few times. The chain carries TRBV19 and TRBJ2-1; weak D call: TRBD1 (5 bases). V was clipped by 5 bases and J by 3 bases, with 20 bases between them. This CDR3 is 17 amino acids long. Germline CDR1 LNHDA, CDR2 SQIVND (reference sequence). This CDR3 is CASSPRRRGLHYNEQFF. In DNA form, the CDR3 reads TGTGCCAGTAGTCCGCGGCGTAGGGGTTTGCACTACAATGAGCAGTTCTTC. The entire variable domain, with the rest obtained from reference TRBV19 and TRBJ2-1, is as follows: DGGITQSPKYLFRKEGQNVTLSCEQNLNHDAMYWYRQDPGQGLRLIYYSQIVNDFQKGDIAEGYSVSREKKESFPLTVTSAQKNPTAFYLCASSPRRRGLHYNEQFFGPGTRLTVL.

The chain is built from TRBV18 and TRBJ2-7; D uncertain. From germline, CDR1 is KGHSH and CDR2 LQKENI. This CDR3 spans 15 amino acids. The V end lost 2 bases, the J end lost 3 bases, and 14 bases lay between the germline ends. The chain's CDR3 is CASSPGTATNYEQYF. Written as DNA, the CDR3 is TGTGCCAGCTCACCAGGAACAGCCACGAACTACGAGCAGTACTTC.